The sequence of this TCR beta chain was determined in a study of shared clonotypes between healthy human individuals. The study, taken as a whole, reports: The sole specimen, blood, was sampled, and tissue repertoires likely differ.

With 3 bases removed from V and 0 bases from J, the gap between germline ends came to 12 bases. CDR3 size: 15 residues. Per the germline V gene, CDR1 is SQVTM and CDR2 is ANQGSEA. TCRdb's copy holds only in-frame clones and misses some; the assay was immunoSEQ multiplex PCR. The sample comprises fewer than 600,000 clones, around 77% of which are singletons, and around 12% rests with the top ten. The study drew its donors from healthy HIV-negative adults without recent acute infections or vaccinations. For genomic DNA, unsorted samples relied on tens of millions of PBMCs. Notes on this clone: Its target is not known.

The sequenced sample was PBMCs. This receptor was taken from a woman aged 40-49 years in good health. Some clones in this sample may be carry-over from other donors' samples. V is TRBV29-1 and J is TRBJ2-1, with D maybe TRBD2 (7 bases). In DNA, the CDR3 is TGCAGCGTTGATGGGGGGGGCTACTCCTACAATGAGCAGTTCTTC. This codes for CSVDGGGYSYNEQFF.